The TCR beta chain under discussion was sequenced for a study of T-cell reconstitution after alpha-beta-depleted transplantation in children. The TCRbeta library was prepared with unique molecular identifiers. TCRdb itself ran the PCR reads through MiXCR, one entry per CDR3 protein. The data contain some 200,000 distinct CDR3 sequences, 13% to 15% of them singletons. In this sample, this clonotype turned up many times. CDR1 MGHDK and CDR2 SYGVNS come from the germline V gene. Trimming shortened V by 7 bases and J by 1 base, and 13 bases separated the two germline ends. The CDR3 has 14 residues. The specimen was PBMCs from the stem cell graft donor, collected from the stem cell graft. The TCR sequence derives from a human donor who donated a stem cell graft to a child with acute lymphoblastic leukemia. V gene TRBV25-1 combines with J gene TRBJ1-1; a weak D match, TRBD1 (6 bases). In DNA, the CDR3 is TGTGCCAGCATTTCCGGACAGTCGAACACTGAAGCTTTCTTT. It translates to CASISGQSNTEAFF.